This T cell receptor beta chain was sequenced in a study of cytomegalovirus exposure and HLA in healthy donors. PCR amplification relied on 60 Vbeta primers (plus 13 Jbeta primers). The data were produced by immunoSEQ multiplex PCR, yet TCRdb's version contains in-frame clones alone and is incomplete. This sample has under 200,000 clones, with about four fifths found just once. CDR3 size: 13 residues. Trimming stripped 6 bases from V and 4 bases from J, with 11 bases between. In germline, CDR1 is SGHNT, CDR2 YYREEE (reference sequence). The sequence was obtained from a woman aged 25 to 45 in good health and CMV-seropositive. The chain carries TRBV5-4 and TRBJ1-3, with D possibly TRBD1 on 5 matching bases. Material: PBMCs. Here the CDR3 reads CASKGVVGNTIYF. The CDR3 coding sequence is TGTGCCAGCAAAGGGGTCGTCGGAAACACCATATATTTT.